This T cell receptor (beta chain) was recovered during a study of cytotoxic CD8 clonotypes in ibrutinib-treated CLL. The overall study: Response sampling came at median roughly 11 months of treatment, ranging 6 to 36 months.

CDR3 length equals 16 residues. In germline, CDR1 is LNHDA, CDR2 SQIVND (reference sequence). The V gene lost 3 bases and the J gene lost 6 bases, with 18 bases spanning the gap. TCRdb's copy holds only in-frame clones and misses some; the assay was immunoSEQ multiplex PCR. The sample includes some 130,000 clones, 70% to 90% seen only once; the top ten take about 2%. Sequencing used PBMCs, obtained after 24 months of ibrutinib treatment. This clonotype was sampled from a human donor with chronic lymphocytic leukemia. The gene calls are TRBV19 and TRBJ1-5; the D gene is possibly TRBD1 (5 bases). CDR3: CASSIGGIRDRQPQHF. DNA for the CDR3: TGTGCCAGTAGTATCGGGGGGATTCGAGATCGTCAGCCCCAGCATTTT.